This TCR beta chain was sequenced for a study of CXCR4 blockade with PD-1 therapy in pancreatic cancer. Generated by immunoSEQ multiplex PCR, the TCRdb table keeps only in-frame clones and is missing some. The data hold about 3,000 clones, with more than 30% observed a single time. V was trimmed by 5 bases and J by 4 bases, leaving 8 bases between them. Germline V gene lookup returns CDR1 LNHDA and CDR2 SQIVND (reference sequence). The CDR3 runs 12 residues. Notes on the study in general: Only TCRbeta chains were sequenced here. Frequent tumor clones were encoded by many distinct rearrangements, suggesting shared antigens. Tumor clonality averaged approximately 0.15 versus 0.05 in healthy blood, not predicting survival.

A remark on this clone: Its specificity is not known.

The archived tumor blocks came from patients without neoadjuvant therapy before resection. The chain couples TRBV19 to TRBJ1-2; D is perhaps TRBD1 (5 bases). The sample consisted of tumor tissue. This sequence originates from a human donor with pancreatic ductal adenocarcinoma. CDR3 coding DNA: TGTGCCAGTAGTTACAGGTCCTATGGCTACACCTTC. Translating it yields CASSYRSYGYTF.